This TCR beta chain was captured by sequencing in a study of OX40 agonist ivuxolimab in advanced cancers. The trim removed 4 bases at V and 0 bases at J, leaving 10 bases unmatched. Germline CDR1 SGDLS, CDR2 YYNGEE. The CDR3 spans 17 residues. As to this clone: Its antigen is unidentified.

Study-wide results and caveats: On average, CD8+ T cells had more expanded clones than CD4+. The study found among the lowest clonal expansion in partial responders at 0.1-3.0 mg/kg.

Blood sampling took place at baseline, cycle 4 day 1, and cycle 7 day 1. This table comes from immunoSEQ multiplex PCR, and its TCRdb copy is limited to in-frame clones, with some not included. The sample records about 28,000 clones, approximately 81% being singletons. The genes are TRBV9 and TRBJ2-3; TRBD2 aligns across 8 bases. Specimen: CD4+ or CD8+ T cells sorted from blood, collected in a trial of the OX40 agonist ivuxolimab. The sequence derives from an adult with an advanced solid tumor such as melanoma, head and neck, liver or kidney cancer. CDR3 amino acids: CASSSSYSGTSTDTQYF. The DNA of the CDR3 is TGTGCCAGCAGCTCATCTTATAGCGGGACTAGCACAGATACGCAGTATTTT.